The rows below give T cell receptor beta chains drawn from one sample of a study of blood T cell repertoires in COVID-19. Repertoires were generated with immunoSEQ multiplex PCR, while TCRdb's copy carries only in-frame clones and drops some. The top ten hold around 6.5% of the sample, which has about 94,000 clones, roughly 80% seen once. What was sequenced was peripheral blood. Every receptor here comes from a man between 60 and 70 years old with acute or convalescent COVID-19. The CDR3 runs from the conserved cysteine through the conserved F or W. The D gene is left open where the match is weak. Part of the rows lack a size; the others show once, few, many or a class for expanded clones.

V: TRBV30
size: -
J: TRBJ1-2
D: -
length: 11
CDR3: CAWSEGDGYTF
DNA: TGTGCCTGGAGCGAGGGGGACGGCTACACCTTC

V: TRBV18
size: once
J: TRBJ2-1
D: -
length: 12
CDR3: CASSLRGNEQFF
DNA: TGTGCCAGCTCACTCCGGGGCAATGAGCAGTTCTTC

V: TRBV7-2
size: -
J: TRBJ1-5
D: -
length: 15
CDR3: CASRIEEGRDQPQHF
DNA: TGTGCCAGCAGAATTGAGGAGGGGAGGGATCAGCCCCAGCATTTT

V: TRBV19
size: once
J: TRBJ1-5
D: -
length: 14
CDR3: CASSIVAVNQPQHF
DNA: TGTGCCAGTAGTATAGTGGCAGTCAATCAGCCCCAGCATTTT

V: TRBV7-3
size: -
J: TRBJ1-2
D: -
length: 12
CDR3: CASSLGGYGYTF
DNA: TGTGCCAGCAGCTTAGGGGGGTATGGCTACACCTTC

V: TRBV6-1
size: -
J: TRBJ1-1
D: -
length: 15
CDR3: CASSEFEQSNTEAFF
DNA: TGTGCCAGCAGTGAATTCGAACAGTCGAACACTGAAGCTTTCTTT

V: TRBV2
size: -
J: TRBJ1-1
D: -
length: 17
CDR3: CASTHAGGNVWDTEAFF
DNA: TGTGCCAGCACCCACGCGGGGGGTAATGTTTGGGACACTGAAGCTTTCTTT

V: TRBV4-2
size: -
J: TRBJ1-2
D: -
length: 15
CDR3: CASSQEPGEDYGYTF
DNA: TGTGCCAGCAGCCAAGAACCAGGGGAAGACTATGGCTACACCTTC

V: TRBV5-1
size: -
J: TRBJ1-4
D: -
length: 15
CDR3: CASSLGGSGNEKLFF
DNA: TGCGCCAGCAGCTTGGGCGGGAGTGGCAATGAAAAACTGTTTTTT

V: TRBV2
size: -
J: TRBJ1-2
D: TRBD1
length: 14
CDR3: CASTRGGGELGYTF
DNA: TGTGCCAGCACCCGAGGGGGCGGGGAATTGGGCTACACCTTC

V: TRBV7-9
size: few
J: TRBJ1-1
D: -
length: 13
CDR3: CASSLFEGTEAFF
DNA: TGTGCCAGCAGCTTGTTTGAGGGAACTGAAGCTTTCTTT

V: TRBV19
size: -
J: TRBJ1-2
D: TRBD1
length: 15
CDR3: CASRTPGTAIYGYTF
DNA: TGTGCCAGTAGGACACCCGGGACAGCCATCTATGGCTACACCTTC

V: TRBV29-1
size: -
J: TRBJ2-1
D: -
length: 11
CDR3: CSVQTDNEQFF
DNA: TGCAGCGTCCAGACAGACAATGAGCAGTTCTTC

V: TRBV14
size: -
J: TRBJ2-5
D: -
length: 13
CDR3: CASSQGRVETQYF
DNA: TGTGCCAGCAGCCAAGGCAGGGTAGAGACCCAGTACTTC

V: TRBV10-1
size: -
J: TRBJ1-3
D: -
length: 15
CDR3: CASSEGRNEGNTIYF
DNA: TGCGCCAGCAGTGAGGGGAGAAACGAAGGAAACACCATATATTTT

V: TRBV7-8
size: -
J: TRBJ2-1
D: -
length: 14
CDR3: CASRITTGSDEQFF
DNA: TGTGCCAGCAGGATTACCACAGGTTCGGATGAGCAGTTCTTC

V: TRBV19
size: -
J: TRBJ1-1
D: -
length: 15
CDR3: CASSIVPGGGTEAFF
DNA: TGTGCCAGTAGTATAGTTCCGGGGGGGGGCACTGAAGCTTTCTTT

V: TRBV6-5
size: -
J: TRBJ1-1
D: TRBD1
length: 14
CDR3: CASSYRGPNTEAFF
DNA: TGTGCCAGCAGTTACAGGGGGCCTAACACTGAAGCTTTCTTT

V: TRBV7-2
size: -
J: TRBJ1-4
D: -
length: 16
CDR3: CASSFLGGSTNEKLFF
DNA: TGTGCCAGCAGCTTCCTTGGAGGTTCGACTAATGAAAAACTGTTTTTT

V: TRBV5-8
size: many
J: TRBJ2-7
D: -
length: 11
CDR3: CASSWAYEQYF
DNA: TGTGCCAGCAGTTGGGCTTACGAGCAGTACTTC

V: TRBV9
size: -
J: TRBJ2-1
D: TRBD1
length: 16
CDR3: CASSGHTGGRYNEQFF
DNA: TGTGCCAGCAGCGGACATACAGGGGGTCGGTACAATGAGCAGTTCTTC

V: TRBV5-1
size: -
J: TRBJ2-3
D: -
length: 15
CDR3: CASSLDRRETDTQYF
DNA: TGCGCCAGCAGCTTGGACAGGAGAGAAACAGATACGCAGTATTTT

V: TRBV19
size: few
J: TRBJ2-7
D: TRBD1
length: 15
CDR3: CASRPGQETFYEQYF
DNA: TGTGCCAGTCGACCGGGACAGGAGACATTCTACGAGCAGTACTTC

V: TRBV7-3
size: -
J: TRBJ1-2
D: TRBD1
length: 13
CDR3: CASSFQGVHGYTF
DNA: TGTGCCAGCAGCTTTCAGGGGGTCCATGGCTACACCTTC

V: TRBV5-1
size: -
J: TRBJ1-1
D: -
length: 14
CDR3: CASSSRLENTEAFF
DNA: TGCGCCAGCAGCTCAAGACTGGAAAACACTGAAGCTTTCTTT

V: TRBV3-1/TRBV3-2
size: -
J: TRBJ2-6
D: -
length: 16
CDR3: CASSPFSGSGANVLTF
DNA: TGTGCCAGCAGCCCATTTTCAGGGTCAGGGGCCAACGTCCTGACTTTC

V: TRBV6-1
size: -
J: TRBJ1-2
D: -
length: 14
CDR3: CASSELEGLNGYTF
DNA: TGTGCCAGCAGTGAATTGGAGGGGCTCAATGGCTACACCTTC

V: TRBV4-2
size: once
J: TRBJ1-2
D: -
length: 17
CDR3: CASSQEQWGGLDGGYTF
DNA: TGTGCCAGCAGCCAAGAACAGTGGGGAGGCCTCGATGGGGGCTACACCTTC

V: TRBV7-6
size: -
J: TRBJ2-1
D: -
length: 16
CDR3: CASSLIGGGGYNEQFF
DNA: TGTGCCAGCAGCTTAATAGGGGGAGGGGGGTACAATGAGCAGTTCTTC

V: TRBV6-1
size: -
J: TRBJ2-6
D: TRBD1
length: 19
CDR3: CASSGARGQGQSGANVLTF
DNA: TGTGCCAGCAGTGGGGCCCGGGGACAGGGACAATCTGGGGCCAACGTCCTGACTTTC

V: TRBV7-2
size: -
J: TRBJ1-1
D: -
length: 14
CDR3: CASSLDGLSLEAFF
DNA: TGTGCCAGCAGCCTCGACGGACTCTCTCTCGAAGCTTTCTTT

V: TRBV27
size: -
J: TRBJ1-2
D: -
length: 16
CDR3: CASSPSTGPLNYGYTF
DNA: TGTGCCAGCAGTCCCTCAACAGGGCCGTTAAACTATGGCTACACCTTC

V: TRBV19
size: -
J: TRBJ2-2
D: -
length: 13
CDR3: CASSFGTSGELFF
DNA: TGTGCCAGTAGTTTCGGGACTTCTGGGGAGCTGTTTTTT

V: TRBV30
size: -
J: TRBJ2-3
D: -
length: 14
CDR3: CAWSVKGTGGTQYF
DNA: TGTGCCTGGAGTGTAAAAGGGACCGGGGGTACGCAGTATTTT

V: TRBV27
size: -
J: TRBJ1-1
D: -
length: 15
CDR3: CASSLTGFGGTEAFF
DNA: TGTGCCAGCAGTCTGACGGGCTTCGGGGGCACTGAAGCTTTCTTT

V: TRBV11-2
size: few
J: TRBJ1-2
D: -
length: 14
CDR3: CASSSGLRERGYTF
DNA: TGTGCCAGCAGCTCGGGACTTCGGGAGCGGGGCTACACCTTC

V: TRBV9
size: -
J: TRBJ2-3
D: TRBD1
length: 16
CDR3: CASSVNRDRGTDTQYF
DNA: TGTGCCAGCAGCGTGAACCGGGACAGAGGCACAGATACGCAGTATTTT

V: TRBV4-2
size: -
J: TRBJ2-7
D: -
length: 15
CDR3: CASSQDLAVRFGQYF
DNA: TGTGCCAGCAGCCAAGATTTGGCAGTGAGGTTCGGGCAGTACTTC

V: TRBV12-3/TRBV12-4
size: once
J: TRBJ2-7
D: TRBD1
length: 13
CDR3: CASRQGKAYEQYF
DNA: TGTGCCAGCAGACAGGGGAAGGCTTACGAGCAGTACTTC

V: TRBV10-3
size: once
J: TRBJ2-5
D: -
length: 14
CDR3: CAISESMGGETQYF
DNA: TGTGCCATCAGTGAGTCGATGGGGGGAGAGACCCAGTACTTC

V: TRBV2
size: -
J: TRBJ1-1
D: -
length: 14
CDR3: CASSLMGTNIEAFF
DNA: TGTGCCAGCAGCCTCATGGGGACAAACATTGAAGCTTTCTTT